A selection of T cell receptor beta chains follows, all from one sample in a study of regulatory T cells in long-lasting Graves disease. MiXCR, run by TCRdb on the multiplex PCR reads, gives a single entry per CDR3 protein. The repertoire holds around 460,000 distinct CDR3 sequences, with roughly a fifth as singletons. Material: peripheral blood mononuclear cells (PBMCs), obtained when the disease was refractory, from a patient treated with antithyroid drugs. The source of these receptors is a female donor with Graves disease. CDR3s include the opening cysteine and the closing phenylalanine or tryptophan. The D gene is left open where the match is weak. Only part of the rows carry a size: once, few, many, or a class if the clone is expanded.

d_gene	abundance	v_gene	j_gene	CDR3nt	CDR3aa
NA	many	TRBV11-3	TRBJ1-2	TGTGCCAGCAGCCCTGAGGACAGCCCTTATGGCTACACCTTC	CASSPEDSPYGYTF
NA	many	TRBV10-3	TRBJ2-5	TGTGCCATCAGTGAGTCCATGGAGACCCAGTACTTC	CAISESMETQYF
NA	NA	TRBV7-6	TRBJ2-3	TGTGCCAGCAGCCCCCTTGGGGTGGGACAAGGGGATACGCAGTATTTT	CASSPLGVGQGDTQYF
NA	NA	TRBV18	TRBJ2-1	TGTGCCAGCTCCCCGTCCGGAACAGCCAGTAGCAATGAGCAGTTCTTC	CASSPSGTASSNEQFF
NA	few	TRBV3-1	TRBJ2-7	TGTGCCAGCAGCCCCTTCGGGCTAGCCAACGAGCAGTACTTC	CASSPFGLANEQYF
NA	NA	TRBV10-3	TRBJ2-5	TGTGCCATCAGTGGGTCGCAGGGCCCCCAAGAGACCCAGTACTTC	CAISGSQGPQETQYF
NA	many	TRBV15	TRBJ1-1	TGTGCCACCAGCAATAGCTGGGGTGAAGCTTTCTTT	CATSNSWGEAFF
NA	NA	TRBV20-1	TRBJ2-1	TGCAGTGCTCTTACTAGCAATGAGCAGTTCTTC	CSALTSNEQFF
TRBD1	many	TRBV7-2	TRBJ1-4	TGTGCCAGCAGCTGGGACAGGGGAGGGGAAAAACTGTTTTTT	CASSWDRGGEKLFF
TRBD2	many	TRBV5-4	TRBJ2-5	TGTGCCAGCAGCTTGTCACTAGCGGGGGAAGACCAGTACTTC	CASSLSLAGEDQYF
NA	few	TRBV7-7	TRBJ2-3	TGTGCTAGCAGCTTAAGGGGGGGCGCAGATACGCAGTATTTT	CASSLRGGADTQYF
TRBD1	many	TRBV2	TRBJ1-1	TGTGCCAGCAGGATTAATACAGGGGGCGGGACGGCTTTCTTT	CASRINTGGGTAFF
NA	NA	TRBV6-1	TRBJ2-7	TGTGCCAGCAGTGAAGGTGCCTCCTGGGAAACGTACGAGCAGTACTTC	CASSEGASWETYEQYF
TRBD2	NA	TRBV28	TRBJ2-3	TGTGCCAGCATCTCGTTTCGGGCTAGCGGGGGCACAGATACGCAGTATTTT	CASISFRASGGTDTQYF
NA	NA	TRBV27	TRBJ2-3	TGTGCCAGCAGTTTTTCGGGTCCATCCCCTACGCAGTATTTT	CASSFSGPSPTQYF
NA	many	TRBV7-2	TRBJ2-5	TGTGCCAGCAGCTTAGGCCTCCAGACCCAGTACTTC	CASSLGLQTQYF
TRBD2	NA	TRBV20-1	TRBJ2-7	TGCAGTGCTAGAGAACTAGCGGGGGGTTTATACGAGCAGTACTTC	CSARELAGGLYEQYF
NA	many	TRBV2	TRBJ2-5	TGTGCCAGCAGTGATTACGGGGCCACCCAAGAGACCCAGTACTTC	CASSDYGATQETQYF
NA	many	TRBV12-3/TRBV12-4	TRBJ1-4	TGTGCCAGCAGGACCTTGGAACGTGAAAAACTGTTTTTT	CASRTLEREKLFF
NA	once	TRBV5-1	TRBJ2-2	TGCGCCAGCAGCTGGGGAGATACGAACACCGGGGAGCTGTTTTTT	CASSWGDTNTGELFF
NA	few	TRBV29-1	TRBJ1-1	TGCAGCGTGAGGTGGGGGGGGACTGAAGCTTTCTTT	CSVRWGGTEAFF
TRBD2	NA	TRBV19	TRBJ2-3	TGTGCCAGTAGTATACAGGGGACTAGCGGGAGTAGGTCAGATACGCAGTATTTT	CASSIQGTSGSRSDTQYF
NA	few	TRBV4-1	TRBJ2-5	TGCGCCAGCAGCCAAGCACAGGCTCAAGAGACCCAGTACTTC	CASSQAQAQETQYF
NA	NA	TRBV2	TRBJ1-2	TGTGCCAGCAGTATTACCCCCGGGGGGCGCAGCTATGGCTACACCTTC	CASSITPGGRSYGYTF
NA	once	TRBV18	TRBJ2-7	TGTGCCAGCTCACCATTCGGGGTATCGGACTACGAGCAGTACTTC	CASSPFGVSDYEQYF
NA	many	TRBV20-1	TRBJ2-7	TGCAGTGCTAGGGACCTAGCGCGATTCTCCTACGAGCAGTACTTC	CSARDLARFSYEQYF
NA	NA	TRBV7-2	TRBJ2-2	NA	CASSLVGFGTGELVF
NA	many	TRBV19	TRBJ1-2	TGTGCCAGTAGTATAGGGGGACAAGACTATGGCTACACCTTC	CASSIGGQDYGYTF
NA	few	TRBV9	TRBJ1-3	TGTGCCAGCAGCGAGTGGGGTTCTGCAGGGACCAGCTCTGGAAACACCATATATTTT	CASSEWGSAGTSSGNTIYF
NA	NA	TRBV13	TRBJ1-6	TGTGCCAGCACTGAAGCCTATAATTCACCCCTCCACTTT	CASTEAYNSPLHF
NA	few	TRBV7-9	TRBJ2-7	TGTGCCAGCAGCCCCGATAGTCCCGAGCAGTACTTC	CASSPDSPEQYF
NA	few	TRBV28	TRBJ2-5	TGTGCCAGCACCGATGGGGCGGCCGGCTTCGGGACCCAGTACTTC	CASTDGAAGFGTQYF
NA	many	TRBV11-2	TRBJ2-5	TGTGCCAGCAGCCCCAGGGTGGGATGGCCAGAGACCCAGTACTTC	CASSPRVGWPETQYF
NA	once	TRBV3-1	TRBJ1-1	TGTGCCAGCAGCCATACTACAGGGTTGGCCACTGAAGCTTTCTTT	CASSHTTGLATEAFF
NA	NA	TRBV20-1	TRBJ2-5	TGCAGTGCCAGCCCCCCGGACTGGTACCAAGAGACCCAGTACTTC	CSASPPDWYQETQYF
TRBD1	NA	TRBV30	TRBJ2-6	TGTGCCTGGACCGGGACAGGGGAGAGCTCTGGGGCCAACGTCCTGACTTTC	CAWTGTGESSGANVLTF
NA	NA	TRBV29-1	TRBJ1-2	TGCAGTGCTTCATCAACAGTAGGGCATGGCTACACCTTC	CSASSTVGHGYTF
NA	NA	TRBV6-1	TRBJ2-7	TGTGCCAGCAGACTCCGGGACTCAGCCTACGAGCAGTACTTC	CASRLRDSAYEQYF
TRBD1	once	TRBV12-3/TRBV12-4	TRBJ1-5	TGTGCCAGCAGCCAGCGACAGGGAAGGAGTCAGCCCCAGCATTTT	CASSQRQGRSQPQHF
NA	NA	TRBV19	TRBJ2-5	TGTGCCAGTAGTATAGAAGGCAGGGAGGCGACCCAGTACTTC	CASSIEGREATQYF
NA	many	TRBV2	TRBJ1-6	TGTGCCAGCAGTGGCAGGCGACAGGCTTCACCCCTCCACTTT	CASSGRRQASPLHF
NA	NA	TRBV7-9	TRBJ1-2	TGTGCCAGCAGCGGAGGGGGGATTTATGGCTACACCTTC	CASSGGGIYGYTF
TRBD1	many	TRBV6-1	TRBJ2-7	TGTGCCAGCAGGAACAACAGGGGGCCATACGAGCAGTACTTC	CASRNNRGPYEQYF
NA	many	TRBV6-1	TRBJ2-7	TGTGCCAGCATGCGGGGGCTCTACGAGCAGTACTTC	CASMRGLYEQYF
TRBD1	many	TRBV28	TRBJ1-2	TGTGCCAGCAGTTCGGGACAGGTCTATGGCTACACCTTC	CASSSGQVYGYTF
NA	NA	TRBV5-6	TRBJ2-6	TGTGCCAGCAGCTTGGGTCAGGGTTATTTCAACGTCCTGACTTTC	CASSLGQGYFNVLTF
NA	NA	TRBV6-1	TRBJ2-2	TGTGCCAGCTACCGGCAGAACACCGGGGAGCTGTTTTTT	CASYRQNTGELFF
NA	many	TRBV28	TRBJ1-1	TGTGCCAGCAGTTCCGGGCAGCCGATGAACACTGAAGCTTTCTTT	CASSSGQPMNTEAFF
NA	many	TRBV27	TRBJ1-2	TGTGCCAGCAGTTCCTCGGACGGAATCTATGGCTACACCTTC	CASSSSDGIYGYTF
NA	few	TRBV29-1	TRBJ1-6	TGCAGCGTTCGTGGATCTCCCGGGTCGCCCCTCCACTTT	CSVRGSPGSPLHF